These 28 T cell receptor beta chains came from one sample sequenced in a study of OX40 agonist ivuxolimab in advanced cancers. The library was made by the immunoSEQ multiplex PCR assay. Entries here come from immuneACCESS through TCRdb and include only in-frame sequences with V and J called. Some clones fail to appear in such tables; in the studies checked, an unresolved V gene covers under half of the shortfall, and the cause of the remainder is unknown. This sample lists about 54,000 clones; about 89% were detected once. Together, the top ten hold around 1.5% of the sample. The specimen was CD4+ or CD8+ T cells sorted from blood, collected in a trial of the OX40 agonist ivuxolimab. These receptors were taken from an adult with an advanced solid tumor such as melanoma, head and neck, liver or kidney cancer.

This clone was detected only once. This chain joins TRBV7-9 and TRBJ1-2; TRBD1 might be the D (5 bases). CDR3 length: 12 residues. Between the trimmed V and J ends, which lost 7 bases and 5 bases, there was a span of 11 bases. Germline lookup yields CDR1 SEHNR and CDR2 FQNEAQ (reference sequence). The CDR3: CASTRDSYGYTF. CDR3 in DNA: TGTGCCAGCACCCGGGACTCTTATGGCTACACCTTC.

This chain uses TRBV30 with TRBJ2-1, with TRBD2 identical over 8 bases. V dropped 3 bases and J dropped 4; count of bases not matched to a gene: 11. Per the germline V gene, CDR1 is GTSNPN and CDR2 is SVGIG (reference sequence). The length of the CDR3 is 16 residues. This CDR3 is CAWSPGGSGTYNEQFF. The CDR3 DNA sequence: TGTGCCTGGAGCCCCGGTGGTAGCGGGACGTACAATGAGCAGTTCTTC.

The V and J genes are TRBV4-2 and TRBJ2-5; D unresolved. The V gene lost 0 bases and the J gene lost 2 bases, with 7 bases spanning the gap. The CDR3 has 14 amino acids. Germline values: CDR1 LGHNA, CDR2 YNFKEQ. The CDR3 DNA is TGTGCCAGCAGCCAAGATACCGGACAAGAGACCCAGTACTTC. Protein product: CASSQDTGQETQYF.

The V call is TRBV2, the J call TRBJ2-3; D is perhaps TRBD2 (6 bases). Trimming removed 8 bases at V and 0 bases at J, with 12 bases between. The CDR3 sequence is 14 residues long. Per the germline V gene, CDR1 is SNHLY and CDR2 is FYNNEI. The CDR3 protein is CASVGGPSTDTQYF. CDR3 in DNA: TGTGCCAGCGTCGGGGGTCCTAGCACAGATACGCAGTATTTT. The full variable domain, its missing parts supplied by reference TRBV2 and TRBJ2-3, is EPEVTQTPSHQVTQMGQEVILRCVPISNHLYFYWYRQILGQKVEFLVSFYNNEISEKSEIFDDQFSVERPDGSNFTLKIRSTKLEDSAMYFCASVGGPSTDTQYFGPGTRLTVL.

This rearrangement joins TRBV21-1 to TRBJ2-7; TRBD1, the table's D call, was not compared with the DNA. TRBV21-1 is tagged as a pseudogene. CDR3 size: 15 residues. The CDR3 sequence is CASSTLGTEGCEQYF. As DNA, the CDR3 is TGTGCCAGCAGCACCCTGGGGACAGAAGGATGCGAGCAGTACTTC.

V is TRBV28 and J is TRBJ2-1; the D is unclear. In germline, CDR1 is MDHEN, CDR2 SYDVKM. The CDR3 is made up of 11 amino acids. Trimming took 2 bases from V and 14 from J, leaving 10 bases between them. CDR3 coding DNA: TGTGCCAGCAGTTTAGAGGCGGAAAAGTTCTTC. Protein product: CASSLEAEKFF.

The chain uses TRBV28 and TRBJ1-2, with TRBD1 identical over 8 bases. After removal of 7 bases from V and 5 bases from J, the junction contained 6 bases not matched to a gene. This CDR3 comprises 13 residues. Germline CDR1 is MDHEN and CDR2 is SYDVKM. CDR3 sequence reads: CASNIQGGYGYTF. The CDR3, as DNA: TGTGCCAGCAATATACAGGGGGGGTATGGCTACACCTTC.

This chain joins TRBV6-5 and TRBJ1-2; TRBD1 might be the D (5 bases). This CDR3 has 15 residues. Germline V gene data show CDR1 as MNHEY and CDR2 as SVGAGI. Trimming stripped 6 bases from V and 9 bases from J, with 23 bases between. CDR3 DNA sequence: TGTGCCAGCAGGGGGCAGGGTAATCAAGCCTCACGCTACACCTTC. Its translation: CASRGQGNQASRYTF.

This clone was recorded once. The DNA of the CDR3 is TGTGCCAGCAGCGTGGTTAGCGGGAGGGCGGGGGATGAGCAGTTCTTC. Amino acid sequence: CASSVVSGRAGDEQFF. This chain uses TRBV9 with TRBJ2-1; TRBD2 aligns across 11 bases. The CDR3 loop spans 16 amino acids. J gave up 8 bases and V 2 bases, and 9 bases lay outside the gene matches. CDR1 and CDR2 from the germline V gene are SGDLS and YYNGEE.

The table lists this clone with a count of one. The chain couples TRBV10-3 to TRBJ1-1; maybe TRBD1 (5 bases). The CDR3 spans 13 residues. Trimming removed 6 bases at V and 4 bases at J, with 12 bases between. Germline V lookup: CDR1 ENHRY, CDR2 SYGVKD. CDR3 in amino acids: CAISTDRFTEAFF. CDR3 coding DNA: TGTGCCATCAGCACTGACAGATTCACTGAAGCTTTCTTT.

This sequence joins TRBV29-1 and TRBJ1-1; 7 bases agree with TRBD1. The junction had 6 bases not matched to a gene; V was cut back by 3 bases and J by 5 bases. Per the germline V gene, CDR1 is SQVTM and CDR2 is ANQGSEA. The CDR3 has 13 residues. CDR3 in DNA: TGCAGCGTTGAGGGGGCAGGGGGAACTGAAGCTTTCTTT. As protein: CSVEGAGGTEAFF.

The V call is TRBV5-1, the J call TRBJ1-1; D ambiguous. The CDR3 covers 13 residues. With 1 base removed from V and 1 base from J, the gap between germline ends came to 5 bases. The germline gives CDR1 SGHRS, CDR2 YFSETQ. The CDR3 here is CASSLQKNTEAFF. In nucleotides, the CDR3 is TGCGCCAGCAGCTTGCAGAAGAACACTGAAGCTTTCTTT.

The chain carries TRBV5-8 and TRBJ2-2; 9 positions agree with TRBD1. This CDR3 spans 19 amino acids. V shed 1 base and J 0 bases; nucleotides not matched to a gene: 10. Germline V gene sequence: CDR1 SGHTS, CDR2 YDEGEE. The CDR3 here is CASSLFGTGIRANTGELFF. For the CDR3, the DNA is TGTGCCAGCAGCTTGTTTGGGACAGGGATTAGGGCGAACACCGGGGAGCTGTTTTTT.

This rearrangement joins TRBV19 to TRBJ2-2; 7 nucleotides line up with TRBD1. J gave up 4 bases and V 4 bases, and 6 bases lay outside the gene matches. The germline CDR1 and CDR2 sequences are LNHDA and SQIVND (reference sequence). CDR3 length: 15 amino acids. In DNA, the CDR3 is TGTGCCAGTAGTACGGGACAGCTAGGCACCGGGGAGCTGTTTTTT. This gives the protein CASSTGQLGTGELFF.

The chain combines TRBV19 with TRBJ2-7; TRBD2 matches 8 bases. The CDR3 length is 15 residues. The V segment lost 4 bases and the J segment 1 base; nucleotides outside the gene matches: 6. The germline V gene encodes CDR1 LNHDA and CDR2 SQIVND (reference sequence). CDR3 loop: CASSNPGGLSYEQYF. Written as DNA, the CDR3 is TGTGCCAGTAGTAATCCGGGAGGGCTGTCCTACGAGCAGTACTTC.

The gene calls are TRBV6-1 and TRBJ1-3, with TRBD1 as a possible D gene (6 bases). The germline gives CDR1 MNHNS, CDR2 SASEGT. V was clipped by 8 bases and J by 4 bases, with 18 bases between them. The CDR3 spans 15 residues. CDR3 sequence reads: CASGRGGLGGNTIYF. The CDR3 bases are TGTGCCAGCGGGAGGGGGGGTTTGGGCGGAAACACCATATATTTT.

The CDR3: CASSQTSGLYNEQFF. CDR3 nucleotide sequence: TGTGCCAGCTCACAGACTAGCGGACTCTACAATGAGCAGTTCTTC. The chain combines TRBV18 with TRBJ2-1, with 9 bases lining up with TRBD2. V trimming: 4 bases; J trimming: 3 bases; junction bases outside the gene matches: 4. Germline CDR1 is KGHSH and CDR2 is LQKENI. The CDR3 runs 15 residues. The complete variable domain, with remaining parts taken from reference TRBV18 and TRBJ2-1, reads NAGVMQNPRHLVRRRGQEARLRCSPMKGHSHVYWYRQLPEEGLKFMVYLQKENIIDESGMPKERFSAEFPKEGPSILRIQQVVRGDSAAYFCASSQTSGLYNEQFFGPGTRLTVL.

As to this clone: A read error may produce the germline difference seen at one junction end. The gene calls are TRBV19 and TRBJ1-1; D ambiguous. The CDR3 is 14 amino acids. CDR1 is LNHDA, CDR2 SQIVND, per germline (reference sequence). The CDR3 region has the DNA TGTGCCAGTAGTACGAAGACCAGGAACGCTGAAGCTTTCTTT. This translates into CASSTKTRNAEAFF.

This clone came up once. CDR3 sequence (DNA): TGCGCCAGCAGCACAATCTACGAGCAGTACTTC. The encoded protein is CASSTIYEQYF. The chain joins TRBV4-1 to TRBJ2-7; no definite D call. The germline V gene encodes CDR1 MGHRA and CDR2 YSYEKL. The CDR3 has 11 amino acids. Trimming stripped 5 bases from V and 3 bases from J, with 5 bases between.

The rearrangement uses TRBV7-9 and TRBJ2-3; D unresolved. The V gene's germline CDR1 is SEHNR and CDR2 FQNEAQ (reference sequence). The CDR3 is 13 amino acids. V dropped 5 bases and J dropped 7 bases, with 13 bases sitting between them. The CDR3 region is CASSIYTTNTQYF. In DNA, the CDR3 is TGTGCCAGCAGCATATACACGACGAATACGCAGTATTTT.

The sample holds one count of this clone. This chain uses TRBV14 with TRBJ1-2; possible D gene TRBD1, 6 bases. The germline CDR1 and CDR2 sequences are SGHDN and FVKESK. The CDR3 consists of 15 residues. Trimming cost V 1 base and J 3 bases, with 12 bases left between them. Here the CDR3 reads CASSQGTASYYGYTF. The CDR3 bases are TGTGCCAGCAGCCAAGGGACAGCTTCCTACTATGGCTACACCTTC. The full variable domain, in which reference TRBV14 and TRBJ1-2 provide the parts outside the CDR3, is EAGVTQFPSHSVIEKGQTVTLRCDPISGHDNLYWYRRVMGKEIKFLLHFVKESKQDESGMPNNRFLAERTGGTYSTLKVQPAELEDSGVYFCASSQGTASYYGYTFGSGTRLTVV.

J is TRBJ1-4 and V is TRBV19, with D perhaps TRBD1 (6 bases). The germline V gene has CDR1 LNHDA and CDR2 SQIVND (reference sequence). The CDR3 totals 12 residues. The V end lost 7 bases, the J end lost 5 bases, and 8 bases lay between the germline ends. The CDR3 here is CASNRDNEKLFF. The DNA for the CDR3 is TGTGCCAGTAACAGGGACAATGAAAAACTGTTTTTT. The variable domain in full, with the rest retrieved from reference TRBV19 and TRBJ1-4, is DGGITQSPKYLFRKEGQNVTLSCEQNLNHDAMYWYRQDPGQGLRLIYYSQIVNDFQKGDIAEGYSVSREKKESFPLTVTSAQKNPTAFYLCASNRDNEKLFFGSGTQLSVL.

This clone was counted only a few times. V gene TRBV7-2 combines with J gene TRBJ2-5; D remains ambiguous. Germline CDR1 and CDR2: SGHTA and FQGNSA. V shed 4 bases and J shed 7 bases, with 13 bases lying between them. The CDR3 has 13 amino acids. This chain's CDR3 is CASSSTVVATQYF. In DNA, the CDR3 is TGTGCCAGCAGCTCCACGGTGGTCGCGACCCAGTACTTC.

The V call is TRBV5-8, the J call TRBJ2-7; possible D gene TRBD2, 6 bases. The CDR3 totals 13 residues. V was cut by 3 bases and J by 3 bases, with 10 bases left in between. Germline values: CDR1 SGHTS, CDR2 YDEGEE. CDR3 bases: TGTGCCAGCAGCTCGCGGGGCTTCTACGAGCAGTACTTC. It translates to CASSSRGFYEQYF.

This clone showed up just a few times. V is TRBV6-1 and J is TRBJ1-3; TRBD1 matches 7 bases. CDR1 and CDR2 (germline): MNHNS, SASEGT. CDR3 size: 14 residues. Germline trimming cut 4 bases from V and 2 bases from J; bases unmatched to any gene: 2. CDR3 in DNA: TGTGCCAGCAGTGTAGGGACAGCTGGAAACACCATATATTTT. This gives the protein CASSVGTAGNTIYF.

V gene TRBV5-6 combines with J gene TRBJ2-1; TRBD1 might be the D (6 bases). Germline V gives CDR1 SGHDT, CDR2 YYEEEE. The ends were cut back, 4 bases at V and 4 bases at J, with 9 bases in the middle. This CDR3 region has 13 residues. CDR3 amino acids: CASSKDSYNEQFF. CDR3 bases: TGTGCCAGCAGCAAGGACAGTTACAATGAGCAGTTCTTC.

The rearrangement uses TRBV19 and TRBJ2-7; 11 bases map to TRBD1. The CDR3 is 14 amino acids. V dropped 6 bases and J dropped 6; count of bases not matched to a gene: 7. Germline V gene lookup returns CDR1 LNHDA and CDR2 SQIVND (reference sequence). The CDR3 bases are TGTGCCAGTAGAAAACCGGGACAGGGGGGCGAGCAGTACTTC. Its translation: CASRKPGQGGEQYF.

The rearrangement joins TRBV28 to TRBJ1-1, with D perhaps TRBD1 (5 bases). The CDR3 totals 14 residues. Deletions cut 3 bases from V and 6 bases from J, with 14 bases between. Germline assignment: CDR1 MDHEN and CDR2 SYDVKM. The CDR3 DNA reads TGTGCCAGCAGTTTGGGAGGGGCCCGCGCTGAAGCTTTCTTT. It translates to CASSLGGARAEAFF. The full variable domain, its missing parts supplied by reference TRBV28 and TRBJ1-1, is DVKVTQSSRYLVKRTGEKVFLECVQDMDHENMFWYRQDPGLGLRLIYFSYDVKMKEKGDIPEGYSVSREKKERFSLILESASTNQTSMYLCASSLGGARAEAFFGQGTRLTVV.